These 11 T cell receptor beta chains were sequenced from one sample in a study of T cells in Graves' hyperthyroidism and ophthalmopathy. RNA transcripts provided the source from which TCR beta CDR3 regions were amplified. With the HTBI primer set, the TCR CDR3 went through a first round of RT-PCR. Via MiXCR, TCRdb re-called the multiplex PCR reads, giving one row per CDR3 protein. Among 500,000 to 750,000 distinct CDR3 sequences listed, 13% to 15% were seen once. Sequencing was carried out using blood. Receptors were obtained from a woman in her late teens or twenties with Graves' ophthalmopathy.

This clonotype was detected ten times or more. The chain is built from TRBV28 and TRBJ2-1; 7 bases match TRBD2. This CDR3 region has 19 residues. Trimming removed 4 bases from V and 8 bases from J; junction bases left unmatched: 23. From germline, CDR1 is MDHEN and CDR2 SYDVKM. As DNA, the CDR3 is TGTGCCAGCAGTTGGCCTCGTTCCGGGGCGGGAGTCATTTACGATGAGCAGTTCTTC. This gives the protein CASSWPRSGAGVIYDEQFF.

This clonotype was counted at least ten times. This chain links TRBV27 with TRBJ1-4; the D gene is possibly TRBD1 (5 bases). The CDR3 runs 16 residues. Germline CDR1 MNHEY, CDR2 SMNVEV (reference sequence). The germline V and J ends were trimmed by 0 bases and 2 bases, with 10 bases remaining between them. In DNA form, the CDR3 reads TGTGCCAGCAGTTTATCGACGGGGGGGACTAATGAAAAACTGTTTTTT. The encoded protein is CASSLSTGGTNEKLFF. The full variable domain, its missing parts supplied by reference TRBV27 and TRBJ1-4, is EAQVTQNPRYLITVTGKKLTVTCSQNMNHEYMSWYRQDPGLGLRQIYYSMNVEVTDKGDVPEGYKVSRKEKRNFPLILESPSPNQTSLYFCASSLSTGGTNEKLFFGSGTQLSVL.

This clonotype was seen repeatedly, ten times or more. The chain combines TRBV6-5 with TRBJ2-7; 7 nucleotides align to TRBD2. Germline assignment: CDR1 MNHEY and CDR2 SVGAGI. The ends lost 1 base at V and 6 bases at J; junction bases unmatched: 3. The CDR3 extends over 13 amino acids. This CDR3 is CASSYLGGSEQYF. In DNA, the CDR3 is TGTGCCAGCAGTTACTTGGGCGGGAGCGAGCAGTACTTC.

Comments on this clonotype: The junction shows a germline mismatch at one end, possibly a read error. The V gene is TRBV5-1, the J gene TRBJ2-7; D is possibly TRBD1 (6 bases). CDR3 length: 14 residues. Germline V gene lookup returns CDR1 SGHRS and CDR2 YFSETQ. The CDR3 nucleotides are TGCGCCAGCAGCTTGGTGTACAGGGCCCACGAGCGGTACTTC. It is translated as CASSLVYRAHERYF. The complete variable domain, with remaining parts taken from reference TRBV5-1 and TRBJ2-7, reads KAGVTQTPRYLIKTRGQQVTLSCSPISGHRSVSWYQQTPGQGLQFLFEYFSETQRNKGNFPGRFSGRQFSNSRSEMNVSTLELGDSALYLCASSLVYRAHERYFGPGTRLTVT.

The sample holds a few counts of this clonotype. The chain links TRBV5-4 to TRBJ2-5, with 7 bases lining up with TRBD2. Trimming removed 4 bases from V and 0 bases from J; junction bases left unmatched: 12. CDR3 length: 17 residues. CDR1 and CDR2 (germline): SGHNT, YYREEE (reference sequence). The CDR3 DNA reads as TGTGCCAGCAGCCCGCCCCCCGGGACTACTCACCAAGAGACCCAGTACTTC. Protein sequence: CASSPPPGTTHQETQYF.

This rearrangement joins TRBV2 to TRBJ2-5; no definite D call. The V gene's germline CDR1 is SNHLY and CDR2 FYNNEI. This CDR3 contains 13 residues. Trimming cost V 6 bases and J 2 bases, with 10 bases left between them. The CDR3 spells CASRGLIQETQYF. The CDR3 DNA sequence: TGTGCCAGCAGGGGCCTAATTCAAGAGACCCAGTACTTC.

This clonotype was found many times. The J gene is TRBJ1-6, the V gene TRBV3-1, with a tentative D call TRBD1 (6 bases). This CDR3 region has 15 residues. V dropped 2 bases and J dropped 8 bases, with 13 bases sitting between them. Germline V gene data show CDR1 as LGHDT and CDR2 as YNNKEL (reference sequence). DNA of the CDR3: TGTGCCAGCAGCCAAATACAGGGAGCCGATTCACCCCTCCACTTT. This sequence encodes CASSQIQGADSPLHF.

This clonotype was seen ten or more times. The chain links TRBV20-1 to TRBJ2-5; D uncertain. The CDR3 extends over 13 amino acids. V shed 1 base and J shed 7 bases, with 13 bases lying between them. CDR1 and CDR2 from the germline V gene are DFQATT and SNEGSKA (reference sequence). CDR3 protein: CSARGETSRTQYF. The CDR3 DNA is TGCAGTGCTAGAGGGGAAACCTCTAGGACCCAGTACTTC.

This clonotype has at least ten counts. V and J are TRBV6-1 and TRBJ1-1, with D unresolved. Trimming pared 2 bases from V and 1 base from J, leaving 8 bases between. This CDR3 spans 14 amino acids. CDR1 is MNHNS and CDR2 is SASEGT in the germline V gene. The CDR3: CASSETHRNTEAFF. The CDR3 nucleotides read TGTGCCAGCAGTGAAACACACCGGAACACTGAAGCTTTCTTT.

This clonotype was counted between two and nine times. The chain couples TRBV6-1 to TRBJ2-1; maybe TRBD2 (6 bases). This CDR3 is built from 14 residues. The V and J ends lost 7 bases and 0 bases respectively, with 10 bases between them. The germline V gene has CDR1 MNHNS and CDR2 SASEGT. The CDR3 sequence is CASIDGSSYNEQFF. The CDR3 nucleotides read TGTGCCAGCATAGACGGGAGCTCCTACAATGAGCAGTTCTTC.

CDR3 region: CATRQGGSSYNEQFF. The CDR3 DNA reads TGTGCCACCAGACAGGGAGGGTCCAGTTACAATGAGCAGTTCTTC. The chain couples TRBV15 to TRBJ2-1; D is perhaps TRBD2 (7 bases). Germline-derived CDR1 and CDR2 are LNHNV and YYDKDF (reference sequence). The CDR3 contains 15 residues. The V end was cut by 6 bases, the J end by 4 bases, with 16 bases between.